The 21 T cell receptor beta chains below all came from one sample that was sequenced in a study of response to subunit inactivated influenza vaccine. TCRdb ran MiXCR on the RT-PCR reads and lists one entry per CDR3 protein. Here the sample spans about 800,000 distinct CDR3 sequences, around 20% being singletons. Sequencing used PBMCs from blood, obtained 4 to 6 days after vaccination. The receptors shown here come from a man in his forties or fifties who received an inactivated influenza vaccine.

In this sample, this clonotype turned up a few times. The chain joins TRBV27 to TRBJ2-2; 11 nucleotides agree with TRBD2. This CDR3 has 17 amino acids. CDR1 is MNHEY and CDR2 is SMNVEV in the germline V gene (reference sequence). The junction had 7 bases not matched to a gene; V was cut back by 7 bases and J by 0 bases. CDR3 nucleotide sequence: TGTGCCAGCAACCCTAGCGGGGGGATGGCGAACACCGGGGAGCTGTTTTTT. Its translation: CASNPSGGMANTGELFF.

The gene calls are TRBV20-1 and TRBJ2-7; D perhaps matches TRBD2 (6 bases). V was cut by 2 bases and J by 0 bases, with 14 bases left in between. This CDR3 is built from 15 residues. Germline CDR1 and CDR2: DFQATT and SNEGSKA (reference sequence). DNA for the CDR3: TGCAGTGCTAGACGGGCGGCGGGGTACTCCTACGAGCAGTACTTC. Protein: CSARRAAGYSYEQYF.

This clonotype was observed a handful of times. This chain uses TRBV6-5 with TRBJ1-2; D is unclear. Trimming shortened V by 4 bases and J by 3 bases, and 9 bases separated the two germline ends. The germline gives CDR1 MNHEY, CDR2 SVGAGI. The CDR3 runs to 13 residues. CDR3 in amino acids: CASSWQEDYGYTF. DNA for the CDR3: TGTGCCAGCAGTTGGCAGGAGGACTATGGCTACACCTTC.

This clonotype has ten or more counts. The chain combines TRBV12-3 or TRBV12-4 with TRBJ1-4; no firm D call. V dropped 6 bases and J dropped 6 bases, with 17 bases sitting between them. The CDR3 totals 15 residues. The CDR3 DNA is TGTGCCAGCAGGAGGGATCTCCGCGCGTATGAAAAACTGTTTTTT. Translation gives CASRRDLRAYEKLFF.

This clonotype was counted a few times. The rearrangement joins TRBV20-1 to TRBJ2-1, with 11 bases lining up with TRBD1. The CDR3 length is 16 residues. The V gene's germline CDR1 is DFQATT and CDR2 SNEGSKA (reference sequence). The V and J ends lost 1 base and 2 bases, in that order; junction bases with no gene match: 4. CDR3 coding DNA: TGCAGTGCTAGAGCCCGGGACAGGGGGGCCTACAATGAGCAGTTCTTC. Encoded protein: CSARARDRGAYNEQFF.

The chain has TRBV6-2 or TRBV6-3 and TRBJ2-2; D gene ambiguous. V dropped 0 bases and J dropped 2 bases, with 10 bases sitting between them. Per germline, CDR1 MNHEY and CDR2 SVGEGT. The CDR3 spans 16 residues. The CDR3: CASSYSMQINTGELFF. CDR3 coding DNA: TGTGCCAGCAGTTACTCGATGCAGATTAACACCGGGGAGCTGTTTTTT.

This clonotype showed up just a few times. The chain is built from TRBV20-1 and TRBJ2-5, with D perhaps matching TRBD1 or TRBD2 (5 bases each). V was shortened by 0 bases and J by 4 bases, with 21 bases between the two germline ends. The CDR3 sequence is 17 residues long. Germline lookup yields CDR1 DFQATT and CDR2 SNEGSKA (reference sequence). The CDR3 protein is CSAREIKGRRGTETQYF. DNA of the CDR3: TGCAGTGCTAGAGAAATTAAGGGACGGAGAGGCACAGAGACCCAGTACTTC.

Ten or more counts support this clonotype. The chain couples TRBV5-1 to TRBJ2-2; D uncertain. V gave up 4 bases and J gave up 7 bases, with 8 bases separating them. Per the germline V gene, CDR1 is SGHRS and CDR2 is YFSETQ. The CDR3 length is 12 residues. CDR3 sequence reads: CASSVRGGELFF. The CDR3 coding sequence is TGCGCCAGCAGCGTAAGAGGCGGGGAGCTGTTTTTT. Supplemented by reference TRBV5-1 and TRBJ2-2, the full variable domain reads KAGVTQTPRYLIKTRGQQVTLSCSPISGHRSVSWYQQTPGQGLQFLFEYFSETQRNKGNFPGRFSGRQFSNSRSEMNVSTLELGDSALYLCASSVRGGELFFGEGSRLTVL.

The chain carries TRBV19 and TRBJ2-7; D might be TRBD1 (6 bases). The CDR3 contains 16 residues. Trimming took off 2 bases at V and 6 bases at J, with 20 bases between the two ends. CDR1 is LNHDA and CDR2 is SQIVND in the germline V gene (reference sequence). CDR3 DNA sequence: TGTGCCAGTAGTATATTCTACGGGACAAGGGGCGGCGAGCAGTACTTC. This sequence encodes CASSIFYGTRGGEQYF.

The V call is TRBV7-2, the J call TRBJ1-4; no clear D gene. Trimming took off 1 base at V and 6 bases at J, with 3 bases between the two ends. Germline V gives CDR1 SGHTA, CDR2 FQGNSA. The CDR3 length is 12 residues. The CDR3 sequence: CASSLDHEKLFF. DNA for the CDR3: TGTGCCAGCAGCTTAGACCATGAAAAACTGTTTTTT.

This chain connects TRBV7-6 to TRBJ2-5; TRBD1 agrees at 8 bases. There are 15 residues in the CDR3. The V gene end was trimmed by 5 bases and the J gene end by 1 base; junction bases not matched to a gene: 6. Germline V gene sequence: CDR1 SGHVS, CDR2 FNYEAQ. CDR3 in amino acids: CASSPEGQAQETQYF. The CDR3 DNA sequence: TGTGCCAGCAGCCCCGAGGGACAGGCCCAAGAGACCCAGTACTTC.

This chain joins TRBV5-5 and TRBJ1-4; D gene ambiguous. CDR3 length: 16 amino acids. V was pared by 4 bases and J by 7 bases, with 20 bases between. Germline V gene lookup returns CDR1 SGHKS and CDR2 YYEKEE (reference sequence). The CDR3 loop is CASSIGRSTAGEKLFF. CDR3 sequence (DNA): TGTGCCAGCAGCATTGGACGTTCCACAGCAGGTGAAAAACTGTTTTTT.

This clonotype was counted many times. The rearrangement links TRBV4-1 to TRBJ2-7; 7 nucleotides align to TRBD1. Germline lookup yields CDR1 MGHRA and CDR2 YSYEKL. This CDR3 contains 14 residues. The V gene end was trimmed by 2 bases and the J gene end by 2 bases; junction bases not matched to a gene: 3. The CDR3 coding sequence is TGCGCCAGCAGCCAATCCCAGGGGGCCTACGAGCAGTACTTC. Translated, it gives CASSQSQGAYEQYF.

The chain links TRBV10-2 to TRBJ1-4; tentatively, D is TRBD1 (6 bases). This CDR3 contains 18 residues. Germline CDR1 reads WSHSY; CDR2 reads SAAADI. Trimming took off 1 base at V and 0 bases at J, with 15 bases between the two ends. DNA for the CDR3: TGCGCCAGCAGTGAGTGGGCAGGGGACCCTACAACTAATGAAAAACTGTTTTTT. Encoded protein: CASSEWAGDPTTNEKLFF.

This rearrangement joins TRBV28 to TRBJ2-7; 8 bases map to TRBD1. The CDR3 runs 18 residues. CDR1 is MDHEN and CDR2 is SYDVKM in the germline V gene. Trimming removed 6 bases from V and 0 bases from J; junction bases left unmatched: 16. The CDR3: CASSLPLRTGRSSYEQYF. In DNA, the CDR3 is TGTGCCAGCAGCTTGCCCCTTAGGACAGGGCGAAGCTCCTACGAGCAGTACTTC.

This clonotype showed up just a few times. The rearrangement links TRBV7-2 to TRBJ2-1; TRBD2 matches at 10 bases. Losses at the gene ends were 2 bases for V and 3 bases for J; bases not matched to a gene: 7. The germline V gene has CDR1 SGHTA and CDR2 FQGNSA. The CDR3 runs 17 residues. CDR3 loop: CASSLRLAGPIYNEQFF. The DNA of the CDR3 is TGTGCCAGCAGCTTACGACTAGCGGGCCCAATCTACAATGAGCAGTTCTTC. The full variable domain, rest sourced from reference TRBV7-2 and TRBJ2-1, is GAGVSQSPSNKVTEKGKDVELRCDPISGHTALYWYRQSLGQGLEFLIYFQGNSAPDKSGLPSDRFSAERTGGSVSTLTIQRTQQEDSAVYLCASSLRLAGPIYNEQFFGPGTRLTVL.

As concerns this clonotype: Without the conserved terminal phenylalanine or tryptophan, this CDR3 likely stems from a read error. The V and J genes are TRBV7-2 and TRBJ2-1; D is undetermined. The germline gives CDR1 SGHTA, CDR2 FQGNSA. Deletions cut 1 base from V and 7 bases from J, with 11 bases between. The CDR3 runs 14 residues. The chain's CDR3 is CASSLDGSVNEQFL. For the CDR3, the DNA is TGTGCCAGCAGCTTAGATGGCAGTGTGAATGAGCAGTTCTTA.

The chain links TRBV19 to TRBJ2-7; 10 bases match TRBD1. The V segment lost 0 bases and the J segment 3 bases; nucleotides outside the gene matches: 2. Germline-derived CDR1 and CDR2 are LNHDA and SQIVND (reference sequence). There are 15 residues in the CDR3. The CDR3 DNA reads TGTGCCAGTAGTATAGACGGGACAGGGGTCTACGAGCAGTACTTC. Its protein is CASSIDGTGVYEQYF. Full variable domain (rest looked up from reference TRBV19 and TRBJ2-7): DGGITQSPKYLFRKEGQNVTLSCEQNLNHDAMYWYRQDPGQGLRLIYYSQIVNDFQKGDIAEGYSVSREKKESFPLTVTSAQKNPTAFYLCASSIDGTGVYEQYFGPGTRLTVT.

The chain uses TRBV5-4 and TRBJ2-3; 12 positions match TRBD2. V shed 4 bases, J shed 4 bases, and the junction held 7 bases outside the gene matches. Germline CDR1 is SGHNT and CDR2 is YYREEE (reference sequence). This CDR3 has 16 residues. CDR3 DNA sequence: TGTGCCAGCAGCCGACTAGCGGGAGAAGGCCCAGATACGCAGTATTTT. Encoded protein: CASSRLAGEGPDTQYF.

This chain links TRBV12-3 or TRBV12-4 with TRBJ2-4, with TRBD2 matching over 10 bases. This CDR3 has 17 amino acids. The V gene end was trimmed by 4 bases and the J gene end by 3 bases; junction bases not matched to a gene: 9. The DNA for the CDR3 is TGTGCCAGCAGTTCGGGACTAGCGAAGGGGTTCAAAAACATTCAGTACTTC. It is translated as CASSSGLAKGFKNIQYF.

This clonotype was found a few times. The chain joins TRBV7-2 to TRBJ1-6; 12 bases match TRBD1. V trimming: 1 base; J trimming: 9 bases; junction bases outside the gene matches: 4. Germline loops: CDR1 SGHTA, CDR2 FQGNSA. This CDR3 contains 16 residues. CDR3 loop: CASSLVSGQGASPLHF. The CDR3 nucleotides read TGTGCCAGCAGCTTAGTCTCGGGACAGGGGGCTTCACCCCTCCACTTT. The full variable domain, in which reference TRBV7-2 and TRBJ1-6 provide the parts outside the CDR3, is GAGVSQSPSNKVTEKGKDVELRCDPISGHTALYWYRQSLGQGLEFLIYFQGNSAPDKSGLPSDRFSAERTGGSVSTLTIQRTQQEDSAVYLCASSLVSGQGASPLHFGNGTRLTVT.